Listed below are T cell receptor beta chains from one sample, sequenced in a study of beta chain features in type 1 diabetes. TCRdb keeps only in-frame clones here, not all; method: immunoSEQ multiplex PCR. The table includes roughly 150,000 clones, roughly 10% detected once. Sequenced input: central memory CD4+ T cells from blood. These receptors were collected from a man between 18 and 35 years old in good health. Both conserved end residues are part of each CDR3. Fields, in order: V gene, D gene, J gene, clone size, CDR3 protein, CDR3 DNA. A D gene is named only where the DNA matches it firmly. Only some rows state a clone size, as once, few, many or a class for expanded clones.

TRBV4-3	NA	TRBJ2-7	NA	CASSQDVHTYEQYF	TGCGCCAGCAGCCAAGATGTGCATACCTACGAGCAGTACTTC
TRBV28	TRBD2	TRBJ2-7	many	CASSFGTSGRNEQYF	TGTGCCAGCAGTTTCGGAACTAGCGGGAGAAATGAGCAGTACTTC
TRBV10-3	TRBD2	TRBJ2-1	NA	CAISDSSGKQFF	TGTGCCATCAGTGATTCTAGCGGGAAGCAGTTCTTC
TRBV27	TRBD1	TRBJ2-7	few	CASSEDRGGSYEQYF	TGTGCCAGCAGCGAAGACAGGGGGGGGTCCTACGAGCAGTACTTC
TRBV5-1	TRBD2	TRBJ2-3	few	CASSSQLAGGPNTQYF	TGCGCCAGCAGCTCACAATTAGCGGGGGGGCCAAATACGCAGTATTTT
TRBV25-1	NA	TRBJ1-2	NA	CASSAADKGPGYGYTF	TGTGCCAGCAGCGCAGCGGATAAGGGGCCGGGATATGGCTACACCTTC
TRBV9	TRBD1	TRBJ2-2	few	CASSGGVGQDTGELFF	TGTGCCAGCAGCGGAGGCGTGGGACAGGACACCGGGGAGCTGTTTTTT
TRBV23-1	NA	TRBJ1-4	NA	CATPPRVAANEKLFF	TGCGCCACCCCCCCCCGGGTAGCGGCTAATGAAAAACTGTTTTTT
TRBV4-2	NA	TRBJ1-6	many	CASSQDGNPTNSPLHF	TGTGCCAGCAGCCAAGATGGAAACCCAACTAATTCACCCCTCCACTTT
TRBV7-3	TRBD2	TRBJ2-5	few	CASSFGRTGQETQYF	TGTGCCAGCAGCTTCGGGAGGACGGGGCAAGAGACCCAGTACTTC
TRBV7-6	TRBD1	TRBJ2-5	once	CASSSGTGAQETQYF	TGTGCCAGCAGTTCCGGGACAGGGGCCCAAGAGACCCAGTACTTC
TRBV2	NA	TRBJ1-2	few	CASSEQEGYYGYTF	TGTGCCAGCAGTGAACAGGAAGGTTACTATGGCTACACCTTC
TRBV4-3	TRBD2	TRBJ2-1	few	CASSHSGAQYNEQFF	TGCGCCAGCAGCCATAGCGGGGCGCAGTACAATGAGCAGTTCTTC
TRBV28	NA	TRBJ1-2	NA	CASSLKGYGYTF	TGTGCCAGCAGTTTAAAGGGTTATGGCTACACCTTC
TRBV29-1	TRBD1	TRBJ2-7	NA	CSVNPTGGYEQYF	TGCAGCGTCAACCCCACAGGGGGCTACGAGCAGTACTTC
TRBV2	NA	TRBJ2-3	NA	CASSGGRQYF	TGTGCCAGCAGCGGTGGGAGGCAGTATTTT
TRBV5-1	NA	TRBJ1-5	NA	CASSFKGGIDQPQHF	TGCGCCAGCAGCTTTAAGGGGGGAATTGATCAGCCCCAGCATTTT
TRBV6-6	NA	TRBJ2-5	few	CASSAIRKETQYF	TGTGCCAGCAGTGCGATACGAAAAGAGACCCAGTACTTC
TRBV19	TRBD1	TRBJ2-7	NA	CASSIVDREQYF	TGTGCCAGTAGTATAGTGGACAGGGAGCAGTACTTC
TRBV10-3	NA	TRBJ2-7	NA	CAIRSRGYEQYF	TGTGCCATCAGGAGCCGGGGCTACGAGCAGTACTTC
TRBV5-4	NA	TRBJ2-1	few	CASSTGIPRSYNEQFF	TGTGCCAGCAGCACCGGGATTCCACGCTCCTACAATGAGCAGTTCTTC
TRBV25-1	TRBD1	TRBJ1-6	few	CASSVKTGRSPLHF	TGTGCCAGCAGTGTCAAGACAGGGAGATCACCCCTCCACTTT
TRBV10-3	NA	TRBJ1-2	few	CAISESEGGYTF	TGTGCCATCAGTGAGTCAGAGGGTGGCTACACCTTC
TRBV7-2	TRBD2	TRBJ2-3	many	CASSLEAGITDTQYF	TGTGCCAGCAGCTTAGAAGCGGGGATCACAGATACGCAGTATTTT
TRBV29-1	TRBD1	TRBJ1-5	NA	CSVQLDRGGPNQPQHF	TGCAGCGTTCAACTGGACAGGGGGGGGCCCAATCAGCCCCAGCATTTT
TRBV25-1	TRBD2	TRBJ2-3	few	CASTRPLVEGREDTQYF	TGTGCCAGCACTCGTCCCCTAGTGGAGGGGCGGGAGGATACGCAGTATTTT
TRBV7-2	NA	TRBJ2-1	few	CASSANAPGTGNEQFF	TGTGCCAGCAGCGCAAACGCCCCCGGGACGGGGAATGAGCAGTTCTTC
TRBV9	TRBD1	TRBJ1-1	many	CASSDRGVDTEAFF	TGTGCCAGCAGCGACAGGGGCGTGGACACTGAAGCTTTCTTT
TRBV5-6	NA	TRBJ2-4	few	CASSGNDKPQNIQYF	TGTGCCAGCAGCGGAAATGACAAACCCCAAAACATTCAGTACTTC
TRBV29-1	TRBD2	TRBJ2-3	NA	CSGSLAGRGADTQYF	TGCAGCGGGTCACTAGCGGGGAGGGGCGCAGATACGCAGTATTTT
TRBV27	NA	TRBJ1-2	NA	CASSLYGQSYGYTF	TGTGCCAGCAGTTTATATGGACAGAGCTATGGCTACACCTTC
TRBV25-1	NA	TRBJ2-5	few	CASSVIRAYQETQYF	TGTGCCAGCAGTGTTATTAGGGCGTACCAAGAGACCCAGTACTTC
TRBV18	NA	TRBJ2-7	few	CASSPLGGYEQYF	TGTGCCAGCTCCCCCCTTGGGGGATACGAGCAGTACTTC
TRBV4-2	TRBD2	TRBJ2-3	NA	CASSQGGTISTYGGTDTQYF	TGTGCCAGCAGCCAAGGAGGGACTATATCGACCTACGGGGGGACAGATACGCAGTATTTT
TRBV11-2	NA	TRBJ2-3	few	CASSLGYGSTDTQYF	TGTGCCAGCAGCTTAGGTTACGGTAGCACAGATACGCAGTATTTT
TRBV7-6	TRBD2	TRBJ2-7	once	CASSASLAGGKYEQYF	TGTGCCAGCAGCGCGTCTCTCGCGGGGGGGAAGTACGAGCAGTACTTC
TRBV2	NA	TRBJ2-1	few	CASSSDGFSGSNEQFF	TGTGCCAGCAGCAGCGATGGATTTAGCGGTTCCAATGAGCAGTTCTTC
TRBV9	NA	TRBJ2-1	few	CASSAGDGGYNEQFF	TGTGCCAGCAGCGCCGGGGACGGCGGATACAATGAGCAGTTCTTC
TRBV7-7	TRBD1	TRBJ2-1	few	CASALDRNNEQFF	TGTGCTAGCGCCCTGGACAGGAACAATGAGCAGTTCTTC